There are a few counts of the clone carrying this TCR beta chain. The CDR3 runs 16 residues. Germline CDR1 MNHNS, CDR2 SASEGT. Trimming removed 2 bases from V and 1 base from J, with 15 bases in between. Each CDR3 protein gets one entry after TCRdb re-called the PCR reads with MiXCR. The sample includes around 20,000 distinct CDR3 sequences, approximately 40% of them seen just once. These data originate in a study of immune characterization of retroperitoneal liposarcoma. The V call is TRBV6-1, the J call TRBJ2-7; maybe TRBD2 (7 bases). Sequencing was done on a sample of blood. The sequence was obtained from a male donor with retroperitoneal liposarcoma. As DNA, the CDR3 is TGTGCCAGCAGTGAATTTGGGGGGGCAACTTCCTACGAGCAGTACTTC. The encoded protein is CASSEFGGATSYEQYF.